The 14 T cell receptor beta chains below were found in one sample sequenced in a study of shared clonotypes between healthy human individuals. Clones were sequenced by immunoSEQ multiplex PCR, and TCRdb holds only the in-frame ones, with some missing. Here the sample spans roughly 2 million clones, 90% to 95% being singletons. Input material: naive CD4+ T cells sorted from blood. Sample subset: CD45RA+ positively selected. These receptors all stem from a young man in good health.

The rearrangement joins TRBV5-4 to TRBJ2-7; 12 bases line up with TRBD1. J gave up 7 bases and V 4 bases, and 9 bases lay outside the gene matches. Germline V gene sequence: CDR1 SGHNT, CDR2 YYREEE (reference sequence). CDR3 length: 15 residues. The CDR3: CASSQRDRGRREQYF. In DNA, the CDR3 is TGTGCCAGCAGCCAACGGGACAGGGGGCGTCGAGAGCAGTACTTC.

The chain recombines TRBV6-6 with TRBJ2-2, with D unresolved. The CDR3 length is 15 residues. Trimming pared 2 bases from V and 0 bases from J, leaving 7 bases between. Germline CDR1 MNHNY, CDR2 SVGAGI (reference sequence). CDR3: CASSYRLANTGELFF. As DNA, the CDR3 is TGTGCCAGCAGTTACCGACTGGCGAACACCGGGGAGCTGTTTTTT.

V and J are TRBV10-3 and TRBJ2-5, with D possibly being TRBD2 (6 bases). Trimming cost V 2 bases and J 0 bases, with 10 bases left between them. This CDR3 is built from 15 residues. Germline CDR1 reads ENHRY; CDR2 reads SYGVKD. CDR3 sequence: CAISELLAYQETQYF. CDR3 nucleotide sequence: TGTGCCATCAGTGAGCTCCTAGCGTACCAAGAGACCCAGTACTTC.

The rearrangement joins TRBV15 to TRBJ1-2; unclear D gene. The CDR3 spans 13 residues. Germline-derived CDR1 and CDR2 are LNHNV and YYDKDF (reference sequence). Trimming removed 8 bases from V and 5 bases from J, with 15 bases in between. The CDR3 loop is CATGTALGYGYTF. CDR3 DNA: TGTGCCACCGGTACAGCCCTGGGGTATGGCTACACCTTC.

This clone has just one count. This specimen includes other DNA sequences encoding the same CDR3. This rearrangement joins TRBV2 to TRBJ2-1; TRBD2 aligns across 11 bases. V shed 6 bases and J 2 bases; nucleotides not matched to a gene: 3. The CDR3 sequence is 15 residues long. CDR1 is SNHLY, CDR2 FYNNEI, per germline. CDR3 loop: CASRGTSGAYNEQFF. Written as DNA, the CDR3 is TGTGCCAGCAGGGGGACTAGCGGTGCCTACAATGAGCAGTTCTTC.

The chain is built from TRBV20-1 and TRBJ2-1; the D is unclear. CDR1 and CDR2 from the germline V gene are DFQATT and SNEGSKA (reference sequence). The CDR3 covers 10 residues. The germline V and J ends were trimmed by 3 bases and 11 bases, with 8 bases remaining between them. The CDR3 sequence is CSASMAQQFF. The CDR3 DNA is TGCAGTGCTAGTATGGCCCAGCAGTTCTTC.

The chain links TRBV28 to TRBJ1-4; D not certain. V lost 8 bases to trimming and J lost 7 bases, with 8 bases between them. The CDR3 has 11 residues. CDR1 and CDR2 (germline): MDHEN, SYDVKM. CDR3 DNA: TGTGCCAGCTGGGCAGCTGAAAAACTGTTTTTT. Translating gives CASWAAEKLFF.

The rearrangement links TRBV2 to TRBJ2-1, with TRBD1 matching 8 bases. Germline loops: CDR1 SNHLY, CDR2 FYNNEI. This CDR3 is built from 16 residues. V was pared by 5 bases and J by 1 base, with 7 bases of the junction left unmatched. The CDR3 DNA is TGTGCCAGCAGTCGGGACAGGAGTCTTTCCTACAATGAGCAGTTCTTC. Translating gives CASSRDRSLSYNEQFF.

The chain recombines TRBV5-1 with TRBJ2-7; D unresolved. There are 14 residues in the CDR3. Germline V gives CDR1 SGHRS, CDR2 YFSETQ. V was shortened by 0 bases and J by 1 base, with 8 bases between the two germline ends. The CDR3 reads CASSLGGFSYEQYF. In nucleotides, the CDR3 is TGCGCCAGCAGCTTGGGGGGTTTTTCCTACGAGCAGTACTTC.

J is TRBJ1-2 and V is TRBV6-1; TRBD1 aligns across 8 bases. CDR3 length: 14 residues. The germline V gene encodes CDR1 MNHNS and CDR2 SASEGT. V was clipped by 6 bases and J by 1 base; unmatched bases: 4. The chain's CDR3 is CASRWDRSNYGYTF. The CDR3 region has the DNA TGTGCCAGCAGGTGGGACAGGAGTAACTATGGCTACACCTTC.

The rearrangement links TRBV6-5 to TRBJ2-5, with D perhaps matching TRBD1 or TRBD2 (6 bases each). CDR1 and CDR2 (germline): MNHEY, SVGAGI. V gave up 4 bases and J gave up 0 bases, with 9 bases separating them. CDR3 length: 14 amino acids. The CDR3, as DNA: TGTGCCAGCAGTTCCGGGGGCTACCAAGAGACCCAGTACTTC. It codes for CASSSGGYQETQYF.

The chain combines TRBV7-8 with TRBJ1-2; D might be TRBD1 (5 bases). This CDR3 has 13 amino acids. Trimming cost V 1 base and J 3 bases, with 6 bases left between them. Germline V CDR1 and CDR2: SGHVS, FQNEAQ. The CDR3 bases are TGTGCCAGCAGCTTAGAGGGGTACTATGGCTACACCTTC. Translation: CASSLEGYYGYTF.

The V gene is TRBV6-1, the J gene TRBJ2-7; D gene ambiguous. CDR1 is MNHNS and CDR2 is SASEGT in the germline V gene. The CDR3 has 14 residues. V was pared by 2 bases and J by 0 bases, with 8 bases between. This CDR3 is CASSEIGYSYEQYF. CDR3 nucleotide sequence: TGTGCCAGCAGTGAAATAGGATACTCCTACGAGCAGTACTTC.

The gene calls are TRBV6-1 and TRBJ1-5; 7 bases align to TRBD1. CDR1 and CDR2 from the germline V gene are MNHNS and SASEGT. The length of the CDR3 is 13 residues. Losses at the gene ends were 8 bases for V and 4 bases for J; bases not matched to a gene: 5. CDR3 sequence (DNA): TGTGCCAGCGTTCCGACAGGGAATCAGCCCCAGCATTTT. Residues: CASVPTGNQPQHF.